The next 29 T cell receptor beta chains were all read from a single sample in a study of shared clonotypes between healthy human individuals. Sequenced by immunoSEQ multiplex PCR; TCRdb stores in-frame clones only, minus some. The repertoire has approximately 720,000 clones, 72% of them found once; the top ten carry 1.5% to 2%. The sample was memory CD4+ T cells sorted from blood. As for subset: CD45RA-negative fraction. These receptors originate from a woman aged 25 to 45 in good health.

This chain uses TRBV7-2 with TRBJ1-5; D perhaps matches TRBD1 (5 bases). Germline CDR1 SGHTA, CDR2 FQGNSA. The CDR3 extends over 16 amino acids. Trimming stripped 5 bases from V and 6 bases from J, with 20 bases between. CDR3 protein: CASSGSGTLNFQPQHF. In DNA form, the CDR3 reads TGTGCCAGCAGCGGTTCCGGGACGTTGAATTTTCAGCCCCAGCATTTT. The full variable domain, with the rest looked up from reference TRBV7-2 and TRBJ1-5, is GAGVSQSPSNKVTEKGKDVELRCDPISGHTALYWYRQSLGQGLEFLIYFQGNSAPDKSGLPSDRFSAERTGGSVSTLTIQRTQQEDSAVYLCASSGSGTLNFQPQHFGDGTRLSIL.

This chain uses TRBV5-6 with TRBJ1-1; 9 nucleotides agree with TRBD1. The CDR3 covers 16 residues. The germline V gene has CDR1 SGHDT and CDR2 YYEEEE. With V trimmed by 0 bases and J by 0 bases, 3 bases remained unmatched. CDR3 sequence: CASSLEGQGLNTEAFF. The CDR3 region has the DNA TGTGCCAGCAGCTTGGAAGGACAGGGGCTGAACACTGAAGCTTTCTTT. The variable domain in full, completed from reference TRBV5-6 and TRBJ1-1, reads DAGVTQSPTHLIKTRGQQVTLRCSPKSGHDTVSWYQQALGQGPQFIFQYYEEEERQRGNFPDRFSGHQFPNYSSELNVNALLLGDSALYLCASSLEGQGLNTEAFFGQGTRLTVV.

In its sample, this clone was seen a few times. The V call is TRBV7-7, the J call TRBJ2-5; perhaps TRBD1 as D (6 bases). Germline loops: CDR1 SSHAT, CDR2 FNYEAQ (reference sequence). The CDR3 contains 15 residues. V was shortened by 1 base and J by 1 base, with 10 bases between the two germline ends. The CDR3 region is CASSLGPTGQETQYF. For the CDR3, the DNA is TGTGCCAGCAGCTTAGGACCGACAGGCCAAGAGACCCAGTACTTC.

On this clone: Other DNA sequences in this specimen translate into the identical CDR3. The V gene is TRBV4-1, the J gene TRBJ2-7, with D tentatively TRBD2 (5 bases). V lost 3 bases and J lost 1, with 7 bases in between. The length of the CDR3 is 13 residues. Germline V gene data show CDR1 as MGHRA and CDR2 as YSYEKL. The CDR3 DNA reads TGCGCCAGCAGCCAGACGGGATCCTACGAGCAGTACTTC. It translates to CASSQTGSYEQYF.

The rearrangement joins TRBV28 to TRBJ1-1; 8 bases match TRBD1. Germline loops: CDR1 MDHEN, CDR2 SYDVKM. Unmatched junction bases numbered 15, after V lost 6 bases and J lost 0 bases. The CDR3 loop spans 18 amino acids. The CDR3 spells CASRPQGQGRSMNTEAFF. DNA of the CDR3: TGTGCCAGCAGGCCACAAGGACAGGGCCGTTCCATGAACACTGAAGCTTTCTTT.

V is TRBV18 and J is TRBJ1-1; no definite D call. The germline V gene has CDR1 KGHSH and CDR2 LQKENI. V shed 0 bases and J shed 3 bases, with 11 bases lying between them. This CDR3 has 15 amino acids. CDR3 DNA sequence: TGTGCCAGCTCACCACCTAGGCAGACGGACACTGAAGCTTTCTTT. This codes for CASSPPRQTDTEAFF.

The genes are TRBV6-5 and TRBJ1-2; D may be TRBD1 (5 bases). V lost 6 bases, J lost 6 bases, and 14 bases lay in between. In germline, CDR1 is MNHEY, CDR2 SVGAGI. This CDR3 has 13 amino acids. The CDR3 reads CASRRTKGNGYTF. The CDR3 coding sequence is TGTGCCAGCAGACGGACAAAGGGGAATGGCTACACCTTC.

In its sample, this clone was seen a few times. V gene TRBV2 combines with J gene TRBJ2-3, with 11 nucleotides matching TRBD2. With V trimmed by 6 bases and J by 0 bases, 5 bases remained unmatched. The CDR3 loop spans 16 amino acids. Germline V gene sequence: CDR1 SNHLY, CDR2 FYNNEI. This CDR3 is CASSLAGGLSTDTQYF. The CDR3 DNA sequence: TGTGCCAGCAGCCTAGCGGGAGGCCTTAGCACAGATACGCAGTATTTT.

Worth noting for this clone: Within the sample, other DNA sequences also encode this same CDR3. The rearrangement uses TRBV28 and TRBJ2-7; D ambiguous. V was trimmed by 3 bases and J by 0 bases, leaving 9 bases between them. This CDR3 is built from 14 residues. Per germline, CDR1 MDHEN and CDR2 SYDVKM. For the CDR3, the DNA is TGTGCCAGCAGTTTCGGCGGTAGCTCCTACGAGCAGTACTTC. It translates to CASSFGGSSYEQYF.

The gene calls are TRBV5-1 and TRBJ1-1; 7 bases map to TRBD1. CDR3 size: 14 residues. The J segment lost 3 bases and the V segment lost 4 bases, leaving 6 bases of the junction unmatched. Germline V gene lookup returns CDR1 SGHRS and CDR2 YFSETQ. In DNA form, the CDR3 reads TGCGCCAGCAGCGCAGGGGGGGCTGACACTGAAGCTTTCTTT. Amino acids: CASSAGGADTEAFF.

This clone appeared a few times. V and J are TRBV6-1 and TRBJ2-7; 8 bases map to TRBD2. The CDR3 covers 16 residues. Germline V gene sequence: CDR1 MNHNS, CDR2 SASEGT. V gave up 2 bases and J gave up 5 bases; unmatched junction bases: 11. For the CDR3, the DNA is TGTGCCAGCAGTGAAAGGAAGAGCGGGAGTCCCCACGAGCAGTACTTC. Residues: CASSERKSGSPHEQYF.

V gene TRBV4-1 combines with J gene TRBJ1-5; D ambiguous. The CDR3 totals 14 residues. Between the trimmed V and J ends, which lost 3 bases and 7 bases, there was a span of 13 bases. CDR1 is MGHRA and CDR2 is YSYEKL in the germline V gene. The CDR3 DNA is TGCGCCAGCAGCCAGCTAGGGCTTGGGCAGCCCCAGCATTTT. Translating it yields CASSQLGLGQPQHF.

The chain employs TRBV4-2 and TRBJ2-7, with a weak D call TRBD2 (5 bases). The CDR3 extends over 15 amino acids. Trimming shortened V by 5 bases and J by 2 bases, and 16 bases separated the two germline ends. Germline CDR1 is LGHNA and CDR2 is YNFKEQ. The CDR3 here is CASSTSATLTYEQYF. As DNA, the CDR3 is TGTGCCAGCAGCACTAGTGCCACTCTTACCTACGAGCAGTACTTC.

The J gene is TRBJ2-1, the V gene TRBV7-2; no definite D call. Germline loops: CDR1 SGHTA, CDR2 FQGNSA. This CDR3 has 15 amino acids. V was clipped by 1 base and J by 1 base, with 8 bases between them. The DNA of the CDR3 is TGTGCCAGCAGCTTAGTAGTCTTATCCTACAATGAGCAGTTCTTC. Protein product: CASSLVVLSYNEQFF.

The chain combines TRBV6-1 with TRBJ2-7, with D perhaps assigned TRBD1 or TRBD2 (6 bases each). V was clipped by 2 bases and J by 5 bases, with 16 bases between them. The CDR3 extends over 15 amino acids. Per the germline V gene, CDR1 is MNHNS and CDR2 is SASEGT. CDR3 protein: CASSERGAGLDEQYF. The CDR3 bases are TGTGCCAGCAGTGAAAGGGGGGCAGGGTTGGACGAGCAGTACTTC.

The chain combines TRBV6-6 with TRBJ2-3; TRBD2 matches 7 bases. Germline V gives CDR1 MNHNY, CDR2 SVGAGI (reference sequence). The V segment lost 8 bases and the J segment 0 bases; nucleotides outside the gene matches: 11. The length of the CDR3 is 16 residues. CDR3 bases: TGTGCCAGCGGAAGGGAAGCGGGAACTAGCACAGATACGCAGTATTTT. Translation gives CASGREAGTSTDTQYF.

The chain is built from TRBV2 and TRBJ1-1; no clear D gene. The CDR3 is 13 amino acids. Per germline, CDR1 SNHLY and CDR2 FYNNEI. The V and J ends lost 7 bases and 3 bases respectively, with 12 bases between them. The chain's CDR3 is CASIRMLDTEAFF. The CDR3 nucleotides are TGTGCCAGCATTCGGATGTTGGACACTGAAGCTTTCTTT.

This sequence joins TRBV19 and TRBJ2-7, with D possibly being TRBD1 (6 bases). Germline V gene data show CDR1 as LNHDA and CDR2 as SQIVND (reference sequence). This CDR3 comprises 13 residues. V lost 6 bases to trimming and J lost 2 bases, with 11 bases between them. CDR3 sequence (DNA): TGTGCCAGTAGAAAGACAGGAACCTACGAGCAGTACTTC. Residues: CASRKTGTYEQYF.

The chain employs TRBV5-4 and TRBJ1-1; the D gene is possibly TRBD1 (5 bases). Germline V gene sequence: CDR1 SGHNT, CDR2 YYREEE (reference sequence). This CDR3 region has 14 residues. The germline V and J ends were trimmed by 0 bases and 4 bases, with 10 bases remaining between them. Here the CDR3 DNA reads TGTGCCAGCAGCTTGGGGGCAGGGTTCACTGAAGCTTTCTTT. It translates to CASSLGAGFTEAFF.

This clone was counted between two and nine times. Compared with germline, one end of the junction differs, possibly owing to a read error. V is TRBV20-1 and J is TRBJ1-2; D uncertain. This CDR3 contains 11 residues. Germline values: CDR1 DFQATT, CDR2 SNEGSKA (reference sequence). The CDR3 here is CSATKEEIRRF. DNA for the CDR3: TGCAGTGCTACAAAAGAGGAGATTCGGCGCTTC.

On this clone itself: At one boundary the junction diverges from the germline segment, which might be a read error. The chain carries TRBV19 and TRBJ2-7; 8 bases map to TRBD1. This CDR3 spans 13 amino acids. CDR1 and CDR2 (germline): LNHDA, SQIVND (reference sequence). The CDR3 DNA reads TGTGCCAGTAGCATTGGGACAGGCCTGGGGAAACACTTC. Translated: CASSIGTGLGKHF.

The J gene is TRBJ1-1, the V gene TRBV5-1; TRBD1 aligns across 11 bases. The trim removed 4 bases at V and 7 bases at J, leaving 6 bases unmatched. Per germline, CDR1 SGHRS and CDR2 YFSETQ. This CDR3 comprises 14 residues. The CDR3 is CASSKDRGLGEAFF. In DNA form, the CDR3 reads TGCGCCAGCAGCAAGGACAGGGGGCTGGGTGAAGCTTTCTTT. Full variable domain (rest looked up from reference TRBV5-1 and TRBJ1-1): KAGVTQTPRYLIKTRGQQVTLSCSPISGHRSVSWYQQTPGQGLQFLFEYFSETQRNKGNFPGRFSGRQFSNSRSEMNVSTLELGDSALYLCASSKDRGLGEAFFGQGTRLTVV.

V is TRBV7-9 and J is TRBJ2-6; D remains ambiguous. Deletions cut 5 bases from V and 0 bases from J, with 8 bases between. Germline-derived CDR1 and CDR2 are SEHNR and FQNEAQ (reference sequence). CDR3 length: 15 residues. The chain's CDR3 is CASSRDNSGANVLTF. The CDR3 coding sequence is TGTGCCAGCAGCCGAGATAACTCTGGGGCCAACGTCCTGACTTTC.

This chain uses TRBV5-1 with TRBJ2-7, with D perhaps TRBD1 (6 bases). V lost 0 bases, J lost 1 base, and 11 bases lay in between. Germline V gene sequence: CDR1 SGHRS, CDR2 YFSETQ. This CDR3 is built from 15 residues. The CDR3 is CASSLDRALSYEQYF. The CDR3 region has the DNA TGCGCCAGCAGCTTGGACAGGGCTTTATCCTACGAGCAGTACTTC.

V and J are TRBV10-3 and TRBJ1-2; D is uncertain. Trimming stripped 2 bases from V and 9 bases from J, with 13 bases between. CDR1 is ENHRY and CDR2 is SYGVKD in the germline V gene. This CDR3 comprises 13 residues. The CDR3 loop reads CAISEGLTPSYTF. CDR3 nucleotide sequence: TGTGCCATCAGTGAGGGACTGACTCCCAGCTACACCTTC.

This chain joins TRBV5-1 and TRBJ2-3; no clear D gene. Germline V gene data show CDR1 as SGHRS and CDR2 as YFSETQ. Trimming took 4 bases from V and 6 from J, leaving 9 bases between them. The CDR3 covers 12 residues. DNA of the CDR3: TGCGCCAGCAGCGATACCATGGATACGCAGTATTTT. Translating gives CASSDTMDTQYF.

This clone was seen only a few times. The rearrangement uses TRBV5-1 and TRBJ2-5; no clear D gene. V dropped 4 bases and J dropped 4 bases, with 8 bases sitting between them. In germline, CDR1 is SGHRS, CDR2 YFSETQ. The CDR3 length is 12 residues. In nucleotides, the CDR3 is TGCGCCAGCAGCCTGCCGGGAGAGACCCAGTACTTC. Translation: CASSLPGETQYF.

This chain uses TRBV2 with TRBJ1-2; 9 bases align to TRBD1. The trim removed 7 bases at V and 1 base at J, leaving 7 bases unmatched. This CDR3 region has 15 residues. Germline loops: CDR1 SNHLY, CDR2 FYNNEI. CDR3 protein: CASTPQTGGNYGYTF. In nucleotides, the CDR3 is TGTGCCAGCACCCCCCAGACAGGGGGTAACTATGGCTACACCTTC.

On this clone itself: Different DNA sequences within this sample yield the same CDR3. The chain couples TRBV15 to TRBJ1-5, with 10 bases matching TRBD1. The CDR3 sequence is 16 residues long. V lost 5 bases to trimming and J lost 3 bases; unmatched junction nucleotides: 7. Per germline, CDR1 LNHNV and CDR2 YYDKDF (reference sequence). The CDR3 DNA reads as TGTGCCACCAGCCGCCTAGGACAGGGGGACAATCAGCCCCAGCATTTT. Its protein product is CATSRLGQGDNQPQHF.